These 16 T cell receptor beta chains were sequenced from one sample in a study of blood T cell repertoires in COVID-19. The repertoire was sequenced with immunoSEQ multiplex PCR; TCRdb's copy has only in-frame clones and lacks some. This repertoire shows 40,000 to 50,000 clones, 89% found once; its top ten account for around 6.2%. The sample comprised peripheral blood. These receptors were obtained from a human donor in a cohort sampled during active COVID-19.

CDR3 amino acids: CASSPNTDTQYF. CDR3 bases: TGTGCCAGCAGTCCAAACACAGATACGCAGTATTTT. The chain combines TRBV12-3 or TRBV12-4 with TRBJ2-3; D is uncertain. Trimming took off 5 bases at V and 2 bases at J, with 5 bases between the two ends. The CDR3 is made up of 12 amino acids.

This clone appeared once. The V call is TRBV27, the J call TRBJ2-1, with D possibly being TRBD1 (6 bases). Trimming stripped 3 bases from V and 6 bases from J, with 12 bases between. The CDR3 loop spans 14 amino acids. CDR1 and CDR2 (germline): MNHEY, SMNVEV (reference sequence). This CDR3 reads CASSFGGAGNEQFF. CDR3 in DNA: TGTGCCAGCAGTTTTGGGGGCGCAGGCAATGAGCAGTTCTTC.

CDR3 DNA sequence: TGTGCCAGCAGTCCCAGGGGGCGCTGGCAAGAGACCCAGTACTTC. Residues: CASSPRGRWQETQYF. The rearrangement joins TRBV7-6 to TRBJ2-5; 8 bases agree with TRBD1. CDR3 length equals 15 residues. Germline CDR1 reads SGHVS; CDR2 reads FNYEAQ. The V and J ends lost 6 bases and 2 bases, in that order; junction bases with no gene match: 8.

This clone was detected once. The chain employs TRBV7-2 and TRBJ1-2; TRBD1 is a possible D gene (5 bases). Germline V CDR1 and CDR2: SGHTA, FQGNSA. The V and J ends lost 11 bases and 6 bases respectively, with 22 bases between them. The CDR3 runs to 14 residues. CDR3 in amino acids: CAVLAGKIKNGYTF. The CDR3 coding sequence is TGTGCCGTTCTGGCAGGGAAGATAAAGAATGGCTACACCTTC.

The J gene is TRBJ2-2, the V gene TRBV4-1; possible D gene TRBD1, 6 bases. V gave up 0 bases and J gave up 1 base, with 18 bases separating them. The CDR3 spans 19 residues. CDR1 is MGHRA, CDR2 YSYEKL, per germline. The CDR3 spells CASSQEAAGAYQNTGELFF. For the CDR3, the DNA is TGCGCCAGCAGCCAAGAAGCGGCAGGGGCGTACCAGAACACCGGGGAGCTGTTTTTT.

This clone was counted only a few times. This chain joins TRBV19 and TRBJ2-7; 8 bases align to TRBD1. The CDR3 is 14 residues long. CDR1 and CDR2 from the germline V gene are LNHDA and SQIVND (reference sequence). Trimming removed 2 bases from V and 6 bases from J; junction bases left unmatched: 6. The CDR3 spells CASSIPGQVVEQYF. CDR3 sequence (DNA): TGTGCCAGTAGTATACCGGGACAGGTGGTCGAGCAGTACTTC.

This clone appeared a few times. CDR3 bases: TGTGCCAGCAGAGGGACAGGCAATCAGCCCCAGCATTTT. This translates into CASRGTGNQPQHF. The chain combines TRBV12-3 or TRBV12-4 with TRBJ1-5, with 7 positions matching TRBD1. This CDR3 comprises 13 residues. V was pared by 6 bases and J by 2 bases, with 1 base of the junction left unmatched.

The V gene is TRBV15, the J gene TRBJ2-3, with 11 bases aligning to TRBD2. The CDR3 runs 19 residues. V trimming: 3 bases; J trimming: 0 bases; junction bases outside the gene matches: 11. In germline, CDR1 is LNHNV, CDR2 YYDKDF (reference sequence). The CDR3 is CATSSQQGLAETSTDTQYF. The CDR3 DNA sequence: TGTGCCACCAGCAGCCAACAGGGACTAGCGGAGACTAGCACAGATACGCAGTATTTT.

The chain joins TRBV6-5 to TRBJ2-4; tentative D call: TRBD2 (5 bases). Trimming removed 0 bases from V and 3 bases from J, with 12 bases in between. The germline V gene encodes CDR1 MNHEY and CDR2 SVGAGI. This CDR3 contains 16 residues. The CDR3 spells CASSYSSGNGKNIQYF. In DNA form, the CDR3 reads TGTGCCAGCAGTTACTCCAGCGGTAATGGCAAAAACATTCAGTACTTC.

The J gene is TRBJ2-1, the V gene TRBV4-1; D not certain. This CDR3 contains 13 residues. Trimming stripped 3 bases from V and 7 bases from J, with 10 bases between. The germline CDR1 and CDR2 sequences are MGHRA and YSYEKL. The CDR3 bases are TGCGCCAGCAGCCAGAGTCCTTATAATGAGCAGTTCTTC. It yields the protein CASSQSPYNEQFF.

This clone occurred once. This chain links TRBV6-2 or TRBV6-3 with TRBJ1-1; weak D call: TRBD1 (5 bases). Deletions cut 5 bases from V and 1 base from J, with 8 bases between. The CDR3 totals 13 residues. The germline gives CDR1 MNHEY, CDR2 SVGEGT. CDR3 region: CASSSQGNTEAFF. The CDR3 nucleotides read TGTGCCAGCAGTAGCCAGGGGAACACTGAAGCTTTCTTT.

This clone has more than one count but fewer than ten. This rearrangement joins TRBV4-1 to TRBJ1-1, with 7 bases fitting TRBD1. The junction had 4 bases not matched to a gene; V was cut back by 0 bases and J by 9 bases. The CDR3 covers 13 residues. CDR1 MGHRA and CDR2 YSYEKL come from the germline V gene. Here the CDR3 reads CASSQERDSQAFF. CDR3 nucleotides: TGCGCCAGCAGCCAAGAAAGGGACAGCCAAGCTTTCTTT.

This clone was observed a single time. This chain uses TRBV7-2 with TRBJ2-4, with 8 bases matching TRBD1. V dropped 2 bases and J dropped 11; count of bases not matched to a gene: 8. Per germline, CDR1 SGHTA and CDR2 FQGNSA. The CDR3 sequence is 14 residues long. The CDR3 bases are TGTGCCAGCAGCTTACGGGGACAGGTCGGGGTTCAGTACTTC. It codes for CASSLRGQVGVQYF.

This clone came up once. The gene calls are TRBV9 and TRBJ1-4, with TRBD1 matching 7 bases. This CDR3 is built from 14 residues. Germline values: CDR1 SGDLS, CDR2 YYNGEE. Unmatched junction bases numbered 8, after V lost 4 bases and J lost 8 bases. The CDR3 bases are TGTGCCAGCAGCCCCGGCAGGGGGGTGGAAAAACTGTTTTTT. Translating it yields CASSPGRGVEKLFF.

The rearrangement uses TRBV29-1 and TRBJ1-2; D unresolved. CDR1 and CDR2 (germline): SQVTM, ANQGSEA. With 6 bases removed from V and 0 bases from J, the gap between germline ends came to 11 bases. The length of the CDR3 is 13 residues. The CDR3 sequence is CSVPAATNYGYTF. The CDR3 DNA reads TGCAGCGTGCCTGCGGCCACTAACTATGGCTACACCTTC. Together with reference TRBV29-1 and TRBJ1-2, the CDR3 gives the full variable domain: SAVISQKPSRDICQRGTSLTIQCQVDSQVTMMFWYRQQPGQSLTLIATANQGSEATYESGFVIDKFPISRPNLTFSTLTVSNMSPEDSSIYLCSVPAATNYGYTFGSGTRLTVV.

The rearrangement uses TRBV5-8 and TRBJ2-5; 12 bases match TRBD1. Unmatched junction bases numbered 6, after V lost 4 bases and J lost 2 bases. CDR3 length: 16 amino acids. Germline CDR1 reads SGHTS; CDR2 reads YDEGEE. The CDR3 region is CASSPRDRGLQETQYF. The DNA for the CDR3 is TGTGCCAGCAGCCCCCGGGACAGGGGGCTACAAGAGACCCAGTACTTC.